This T cell receptor (beta chain) derives from a study of T cells in Graves' hyperthyroidism and ophthalmopathy. Study results and caveats: The model's output predicted ophthalmopathy at a median of 6.5 months prior to onset.

Diagnoses were made from clinical symptoms, serum measures (thyroxine and TRAb), thyroid ultrasound and orbital computed tomography. Fresh 10 ml peripheral blood yielded PBMCs. Amplified regions were TCR beta CDR3 sequences from RNA transcripts. TCR CDR3 underwent first-round RT-PCR with the HTBI primer set. MiXCR, run by TCRdb on the multiplex PCR reads, gives a single entry per CDR3 protein. The sample lists some 760,000 distinct CDR3 sequences; around 13% were seen once. This clonotype was observed many times. Its antigen is unknown. One junction end does not reproduce the germline sequence, and a read error may be involved. The CDR3 covers 18 residues. CDR1 and CDR2 (germline): MNHNS, SASEGT.

The receptor comes from a woman aged 18-29 years with Graves' hyperthyroidism. The rearrangement uses TRBV6-1 and TRBJ2-2; possibly TRBD2 for D (7 bases). The sample taken for sequencing was blood. The chain's CDR3 is CASSFSDRASGNSGELFF. DNA for the CDR3: TGTGCCAGCAGTTTTTCGGACAGAGCTAGCGGTAACAGCGGGGAGCTGTTTTTT.